The present T cell receptor (beta chain) was sequenced within a study of graft-versus-host responses after intestinal transplantation. The germline V gene encodes CDR1 PRHDT and CDR2 FYEKMQ (reference sequence). V lost 3 bases, J lost 13 bases, and 24 bases lay in between. The CDR3 is made up of 16 amino acids. This clone was counted a few times. Approximately 200,000 CFSE-labeled responder cells were plated with approximately 200,000 irradiated, violet-dye-labeled stimulator cells. Libraries were prepared by immunoSEQ multiplex PCR; TCRdb keeps only in-frame clonotypes and omits some of them. Of several thousand clones in the sample, roughly 31% were seen once.

The sample in question was alloreactive CD8+ T cells from a mixed lymphocyte reaction culture, obtained before transplantation. As for subset: CFSE-low proliferating T cells sorted from approximately six-day pre-transplant mixed lymphocyte reaction (GvH or HvG direction). The origin of this receptor is a human patient who was an organ donor for intestinal transplantation. The gene calls are TRBV13 and TRBJ1-4; D not resolved. The CDR3 here is CASSLATNRLGNRLFF. Here the CDR3 DNA reads TGTGCCAGCAGCTTGGCCACAAACAGACTCGGGAATAGACTGTTTTTT.